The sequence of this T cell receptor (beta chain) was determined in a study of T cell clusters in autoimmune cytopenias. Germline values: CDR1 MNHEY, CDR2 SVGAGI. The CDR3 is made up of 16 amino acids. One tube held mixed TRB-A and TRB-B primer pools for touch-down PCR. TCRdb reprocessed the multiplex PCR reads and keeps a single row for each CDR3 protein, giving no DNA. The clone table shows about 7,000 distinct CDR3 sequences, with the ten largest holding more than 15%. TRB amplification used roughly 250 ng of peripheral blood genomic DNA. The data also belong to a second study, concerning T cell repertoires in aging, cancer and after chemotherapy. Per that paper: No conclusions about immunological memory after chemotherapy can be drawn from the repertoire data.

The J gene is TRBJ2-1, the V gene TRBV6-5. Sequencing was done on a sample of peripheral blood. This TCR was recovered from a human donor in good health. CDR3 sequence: CASSYLRGSSYNEQFF.